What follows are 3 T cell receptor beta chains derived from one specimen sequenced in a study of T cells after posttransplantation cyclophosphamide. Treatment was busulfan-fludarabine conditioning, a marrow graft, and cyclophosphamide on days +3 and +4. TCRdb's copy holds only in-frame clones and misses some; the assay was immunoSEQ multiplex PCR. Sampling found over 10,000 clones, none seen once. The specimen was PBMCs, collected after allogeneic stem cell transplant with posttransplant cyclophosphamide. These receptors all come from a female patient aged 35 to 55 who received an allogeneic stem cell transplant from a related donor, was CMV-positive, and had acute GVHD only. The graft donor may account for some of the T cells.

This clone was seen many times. Here the CDR3 DNA reads TGTGCCATCAGTCGAGAGGGAAACACCATATATTTT. Amino acid sequence: CAISREGNTIYF. The rearrangement links TRBV10-3 to TRBJ1-3, with unresolved D. Germline V CDR1 and CDR2: ENHRY, SYGVKD. CDR3 length: 12 amino acids. With 5 bases removed from V and 4 bases from J, the gap between germline ends came to 6 bases.

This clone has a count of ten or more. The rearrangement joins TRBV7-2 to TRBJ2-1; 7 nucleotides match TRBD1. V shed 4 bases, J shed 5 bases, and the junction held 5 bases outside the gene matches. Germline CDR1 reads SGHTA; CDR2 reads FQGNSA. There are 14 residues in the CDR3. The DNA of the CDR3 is TGTGCCAGCAGCTCCCACAGGGGTGACAATGAGCAGTTCTTC. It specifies CASSSHRGDNEQFF. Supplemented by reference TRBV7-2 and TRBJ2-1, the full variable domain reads GAGVSQSPSNKVTEKGKDVELRCDPISGHTALYWYRQSLGQGLEFLIYFQGNSAPDKSGLPSDRFSAERTGGSVSTLTIQRTQQEDSAVYLCASSSHRGDNEQFFGPGTRLTVL.

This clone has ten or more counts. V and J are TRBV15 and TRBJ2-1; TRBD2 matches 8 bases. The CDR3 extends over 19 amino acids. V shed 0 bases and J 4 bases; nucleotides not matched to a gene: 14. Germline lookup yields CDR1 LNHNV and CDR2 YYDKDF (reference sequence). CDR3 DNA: TGTGCCACCAGCAGAGATAGGCCTCTAGGCGGGGGGTTGTACAATGAGCAGTTCTTC. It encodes CATSRDRPLGGGLYNEQFF.